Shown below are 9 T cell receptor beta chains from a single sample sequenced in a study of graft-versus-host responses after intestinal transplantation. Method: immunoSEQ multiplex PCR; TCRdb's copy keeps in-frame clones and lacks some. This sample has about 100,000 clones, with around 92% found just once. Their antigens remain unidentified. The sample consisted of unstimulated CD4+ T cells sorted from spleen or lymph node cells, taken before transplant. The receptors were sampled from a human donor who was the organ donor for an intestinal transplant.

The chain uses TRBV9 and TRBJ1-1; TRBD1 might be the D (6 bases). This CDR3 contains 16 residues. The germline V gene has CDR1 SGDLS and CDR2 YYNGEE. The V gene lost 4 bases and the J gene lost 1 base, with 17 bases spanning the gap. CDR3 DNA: TGTGCCAGCAGCTCAGCTCGGGGGGGGCGGAACACTGAAGCTTTCTTT. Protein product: CASSSARGGRNTEAFF.

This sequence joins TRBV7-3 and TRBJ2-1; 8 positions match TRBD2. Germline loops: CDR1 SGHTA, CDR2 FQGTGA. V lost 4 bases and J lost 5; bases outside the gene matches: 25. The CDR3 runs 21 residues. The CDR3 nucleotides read TGTGCCAGCAGCTCCCCTCATGGAAGTAGCGGGGTATCTCGTTCGGACAATGAGCAGTTCTTC. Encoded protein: CASSSPHGSSGVSRSDNEQFF. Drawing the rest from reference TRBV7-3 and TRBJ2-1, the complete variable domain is GAGVSQTPSNKVTEKGKYVELRCDPISGHTALYWYRQSLGQGPEFLIYFQGTGAADDSGLPNDRFFAVRPEGSVSTLKIQRTERGDSAVYLCASSSPHGSSGVSRSDNEQFFGPGTRLTVL.

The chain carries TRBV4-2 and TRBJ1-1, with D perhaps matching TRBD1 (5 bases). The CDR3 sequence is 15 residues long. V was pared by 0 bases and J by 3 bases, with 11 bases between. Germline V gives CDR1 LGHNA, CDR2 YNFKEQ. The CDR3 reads CASSQEGRVDTEAFF. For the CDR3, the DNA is TGTGCCAGCAGCCAAGAGGGCAGGGTGGACACTGAAGCTTTCTTT.

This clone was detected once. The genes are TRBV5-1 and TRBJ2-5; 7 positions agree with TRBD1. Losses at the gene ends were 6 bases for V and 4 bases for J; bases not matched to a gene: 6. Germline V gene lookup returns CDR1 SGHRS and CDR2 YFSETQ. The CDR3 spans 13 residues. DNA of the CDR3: TGCGCCAGCACCACGGACAGGCGAGAGACCCAGTACTTC. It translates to CASTTDRRETQYF.

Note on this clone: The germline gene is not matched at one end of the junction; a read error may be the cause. The CDR3 loop is CASTFFIPGQLSSYNSPLHF. The CDR3 bases are TGTGCTAGCACCTTTTTCATCCCAGGACAGTTAAGCTCCTATAATTCACCCCTCCACTTT. The chain has TRBV7-7 and TRBJ1-6, with TRBD1 as a possible D gene (6 bases). In germline, CDR1 is SSHAT, CDR2 FNYEAQ (reference sequence). This CDR3 is built from 20 residues. Full variable domain (rest looked up from reference TRBV7-7 and TRBJ1-6): GAGVSQSPRYKVTKRGQDVTLRCDPISSHATLYWYQQALGQGPEFLTYFNYEAQPDKSGLPSDRFSAERPEGSISTLTIQRTEQRDSAMYRCASTFFIPGQLSSYNSPLHFGNGTRLTVT.

The CDR3 is CASSQVGTPTYEQYF. CDR3 nucleotide sequence: TGCGCCAGCAGCCAAGTCGGGACTCCTACCTACGAGCAGTACTTC. The chain has TRBV4-3 and TRBJ2-7; D possibly corresponds to TRBD2 (6 bases). The V end lost 1 base, the J end lost 2 bases, and 12 bases lay between the germline ends. The CDR3 length is 15 residues. CDR1 is LGHNA and CDR2 is YSLEER in the germline V gene.

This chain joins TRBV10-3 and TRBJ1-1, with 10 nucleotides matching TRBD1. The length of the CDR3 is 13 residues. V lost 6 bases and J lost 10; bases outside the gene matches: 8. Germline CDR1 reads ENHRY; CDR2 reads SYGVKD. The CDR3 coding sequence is TGTGCCATCAGGACAGGGGGCGGGAGTGGAGCTTTCTTT. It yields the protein CAIRTGGGSGAFF.

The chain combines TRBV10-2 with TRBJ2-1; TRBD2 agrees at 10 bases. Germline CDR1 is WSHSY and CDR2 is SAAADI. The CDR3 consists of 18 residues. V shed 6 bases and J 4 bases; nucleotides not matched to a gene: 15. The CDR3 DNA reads TGCGCCAGCAGGGACCTACTAGCGGGGAGGGGAGCGTACAATGAGCAGTTCTTC. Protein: CASRDLLAGRGAYNEQFF.

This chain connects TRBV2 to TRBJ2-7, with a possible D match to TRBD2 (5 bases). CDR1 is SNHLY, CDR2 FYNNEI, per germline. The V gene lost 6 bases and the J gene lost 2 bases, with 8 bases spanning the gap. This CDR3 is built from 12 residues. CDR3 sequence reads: CASRRDTYEQYF. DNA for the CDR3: TGTGCCAGCAGACGGGATACCTACGAGCAGTACTTC.